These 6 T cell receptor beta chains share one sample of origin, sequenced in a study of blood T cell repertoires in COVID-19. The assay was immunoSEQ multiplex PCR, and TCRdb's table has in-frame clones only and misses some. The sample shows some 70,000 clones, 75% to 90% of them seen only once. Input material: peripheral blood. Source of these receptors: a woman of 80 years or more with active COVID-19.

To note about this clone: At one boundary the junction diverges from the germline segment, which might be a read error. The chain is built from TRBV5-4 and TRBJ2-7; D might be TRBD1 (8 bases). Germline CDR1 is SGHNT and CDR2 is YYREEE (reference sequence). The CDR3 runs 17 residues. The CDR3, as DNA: TGTACCAGCAGCTGGAGCGGGGCAGGGGGCTTGTCCTACGAGCAGTACTTC. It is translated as CTSSWSGAGGLSYEQYF.

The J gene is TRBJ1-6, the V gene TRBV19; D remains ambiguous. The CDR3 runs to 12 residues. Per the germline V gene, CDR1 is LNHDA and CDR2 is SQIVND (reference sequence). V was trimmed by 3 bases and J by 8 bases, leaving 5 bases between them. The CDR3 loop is CASSIGDSPLHF. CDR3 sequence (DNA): TGTGCCAGTAGTATCGGAGATTCACCCCTCCACTTT.

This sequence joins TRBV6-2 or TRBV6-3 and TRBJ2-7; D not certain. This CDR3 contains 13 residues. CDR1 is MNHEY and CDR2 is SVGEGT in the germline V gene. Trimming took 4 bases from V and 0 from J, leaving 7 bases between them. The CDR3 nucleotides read TGTGCCAGCAGTTGGAGAGTCTCCTACGAGCAGTACTTC. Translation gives CASSWRVSYEQYF.

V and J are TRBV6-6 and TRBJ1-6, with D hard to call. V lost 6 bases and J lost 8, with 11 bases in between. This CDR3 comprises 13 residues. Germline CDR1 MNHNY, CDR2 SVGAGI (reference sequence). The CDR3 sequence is CASRNLRDSPLHF. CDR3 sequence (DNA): TGTGCCAGCAGGAACCTCCGGGATTCACCCCTCCACTTT.

The CDR3, as DNA: TGTGCCAGCAGCCATCGAGCCGGGGACAGCACCTACGAGCAGTACTTC. It is translated as CASSHRAGDSTYEQYF. V gene TRBV7-2 combines with J gene TRBJ2-7, with 7 nucleotides matching TRBD1. CDR3 size: 16 residues. V lost 5 bases to trimming and J lost 2 bases; unmatched junction nucleotides: 12. Germline CDR1 SGHTA, CDR2 FQGNSA.

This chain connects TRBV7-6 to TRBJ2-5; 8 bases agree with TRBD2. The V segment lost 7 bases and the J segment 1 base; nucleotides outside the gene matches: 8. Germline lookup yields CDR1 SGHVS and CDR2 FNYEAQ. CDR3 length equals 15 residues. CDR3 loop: CASTRAGASQETQYF. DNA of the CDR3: TGTGCCAGCACGCGAGCGGGAGCAAGCCAAGAGACCCAGTACTTC.